These T cell receptor beta chains were read from a single sample in a study of blood T cell repertoires in COVID-19. TCRdb's table, derived via immunoSEQ multiplex PCR, lists solely in-frame clones and lacks some. Of around 250,000 clones listed, about 83% were seen once; the top ten hold around 2%. Source material: peripheral blood. The source is a young man who had recovered from COVID-19. CDR3s include the opening cysteine and the closing phenylalanine or tryptophan. A D gene is named only where the DNA matches it firmly. Only part of the rows carry a size: once, few, many, or a class if the clone is expanded.

TRBJ2-1 | TRBV7-2 | 15 | NA | TRBD2 | TGTGCCAGCACCAGGTTGGCGGGGGGGCCCCGGGAGCAGTTCTTC | CASTRLAGGPREQFF
TRBJ2-1 | TRBV7-3 | 17 | NA | NA | TGTGCCAGCAGCTTATCGGCGGGCGAAATAAACCACAATGAGCAGTTCTTC | CASSLSAGEINHNEQFF
TRBJ2-7 | TRBV5-1 | 14 | NA | NA | TGCGCCAGCACCCCACTACGCACATCTGACGAGCAGTACTTC | CASTPLRTSDEQYF
TRBJ2-1 | TRBV19 | 16 | once | NA | TGTGCCAGTAGTCCCCAGACAGTCCGTGGGAACAATGAGCAGTTCTTC | CASSPQTVRGNNEQFF
TRBJ1-2 | TRBV5-1 | 15 | NA | TRBD1 | TGCGCCAGCAGCTTGACAGGGGTGGTGCCCTATGGCTACACCTTC | CASSLTGVVPYGYTF
TRBJ1-2 | TRBV11-3 | 16 | once | NA | TGTGCCAGCAGCTTATCCTTTCGTGCAGGACTTTATGGCTACACCTTC | CASSLSFRAGLYGYTF
TRBJ2-1 | TRBV19 | 15 | NA | NA | TGTGCCAGTACCCTTAGGACGGGGATGAACAATGAGCAGTTCTTC | CASTLRTGMNNEQFF
TRBJ1-1 | TRBV19 | 14 | NA | NA | TGTGCCAGTGGATGGAGGGGCTCGAACACTGAAGCTTTCTTT | CASGWRGSNTEAFF
TRBJ1-2 | TRBV5-1 | 14 | NA | NA | TGCGCCAGCAGCTTGGAAGAGACTCTTTATGGCTACACCTTC | CASSLEETLYGYTF
TRBJ1-2 | TRBV29-1 | 12 | NA | TRBD1 | TGCAGCGTGGACAGGGGGGACTATGGCTACACCTTC | CSVDRGDYGYTF
TRBJ2-2 | TRBV27 | 17 | NA | NA | TGTGCCAGCACTCCCCACTCCACAGGAAGGGACACCGGGGAGCTGTTTTTT | CASTPHSTGRDTGELFF
TRBJ2-1 | TRBV12-5 | 13 | NA | TRBD2 | TGTGCTAGTGCCCCTAGCGGGGGTCGGGAGCAGTTCTTC | CASAPSGGREQFF
TRBJ1-1 | TRBV7-3 | 14 | NA | TRBD1 | TGTGCCAGCAGCTTGGGACAGATGAACACTGAAGCTTTCTTT | CASSLGQMNTEAFF
TRBJ2-3 | TRBV4-1 | 16 | NA | TRBD1 | TGCGCCAGCAGCCAAGGGGCACAGGGGAGCACAGATACGCAGTATTTT | CASSQGAQGSTDTQYF
TRBJ2-4 | TRBV6-5 | 13 | NA | NA | TGTGCCAGCAAAGGAGGGCAGGCGGACATTCAGTACTTC | CASKGGQADIQYF
TRBJ2-1 | TRBV4-2 | 16 | NA | TRBD2 | TGTGCCAGCAGCCAAGTCCTAGCGGGGGGGCGAAATGAGCAGTTCTTC | CASSQVLAGGRNEQFF
TRBJ2-1 | TRBV18 | 17 | NA | TRBD2 | TGTGCCAGCTCACCGGGACTAGCTGGCATCTCCTACAATGAGCAGTTCTTC | CASSPGLAGISYNEQFF
TRBJ2-5 | TRBV7-2 | 15 | NA | TRBD2 | TGTGCCAGCAGCTGGATAGCGGGTCGGCAGTCGGCCCAGTACTTC | CASSWIAGRQSAQYF
TRBJ1-1 | TRBV6-5 | 12 | NA | NA | TGTGCCAGCAGCATAAGGGGCGCTGAAGCTTTCTTT | CASSIRGAEAFF
TRBJ1-2 | TRBV2 | 13 | many | NA | TGTGCCAGCAGTGCGGAGGGGTCCTATGGCTACACCTTC | CASSAEGSYGYTF
TRBJ1-2 | TRBV7-9 | 15 | NA | TRBD1 | TGTGCCAGCAGCTCAAGGGACAGTCCTAACTATGGCTACACCTTC | CASSSRDSPNYGYTF
TRBJ1-1 | TRBV12-3/TRBV12-4 | 13 | NA | TRBD1 | TGTGCCAGCAGACAAGGACAGGGAAATCCCCCTTTCTTT | CASRQGQGNPPFF
TRBJ1-3 | TRBV5-4 | 15 | NA | NA | TGTGCCAGCAGCCATCCAGGAAACTCTGGAAACACCATATATTTT | CASSHPGNSGNTIYF
TRBJ1-5 | TRBV2 | 15 | NA | NA | TGTGCCAGCAGAAAAAGTGTCGCAGGGCTTCAGCCCCAGCATTTT | CASRKSVAGLQPQHF
TRBJ2-3 | TRBV19 | 16 | NA | TRBD2 | TGTGCCAGTAGGGGGGCCTGGACTAGCAACACAGATACGCAGTATTTT | CASRGAWTSNTDTQYF
TRBJ1-5 | TRBV5-1 | 15 | NA | NA | TGCGCCAGCAGCCTGACAGGTTATAGCAATCAGCCCCAGCATTTT | CASSLTGYSNQPQHF
TRBJ1-1 | TRBV12-3/TRBV12-4 | 13 | once | NA | TGTGCCAGCAGTCCCTCAATAGTAACTGAAGCTTTCTTT | CASSPSIVTEAFF
TRBJ1-5 | TRBV27 | 14 | NA | NA | TGTGCCAGCAGTTCCGGACATAGCAATCAGCCCCAGCATTTT | CASSSGHSNQPQHF
TRBJ2-1 | TRBV5-5 | 16 | NA | TRBD2 | TGTGCCAGCAGCTCCAGCTCGGGACTAGCCGAGGGTGAGCAGTTCTTC | CASSSSSGLAEGEQFF
TRBJ2-5 | TRBV9 | 15 | NA | NA | TGTGCCAGCAGCGTGCGGGGAGCTAGGGGAGAGACCCAGTACTTC | CASSVRGARGETQYF
TRBJ2-3 | TRBV5-1 | 12 | NA | NA | TGCGCCAGCAGCTTTATTGCAGATACGCAGTATTTT | CASSFIADTQYF
TRBJ2-5 | TRBV7-2 | 13 | NA | TRBD1 | TGTGCCAGCAGCTTCGACAGGGGGGAGACCCAGTACTTC | CASSFDRGETQYF
TRBJ2-3 | TRBV2 | 14 | NA | TRBD1 | TGTGCCACCCACGGCACAGGGGCCCCAGATACGCAGTATTTT | CATHGTGAPDTQYF
TRBJ2-3 | TRBV9 | 15 | NA | NA | TGTGCCAGCAGCGAGCAGGGGGGCGACACAGATACGCAGTATTTT | CASSEQGGDTDTQYF
TRBJ1-1 | TRBV5-1 | 13 | few | NA | TGCGCCAGCAGCCGGGACAAAAACACTGAAGCTTTCTTT | CASSRDKNTEAFF
TRBJ1-6 | TRBV2 | 14 | few | TRBD1 | TGTGCCAGCGGCGTGGACAGGGCTGATTCACCCCTCCACTTT | CASGVDRADSPLHF
TRBJ1-1 | TRBV2 | 14 | many | NA | TGTGCCAGCAGTGATCCAGGTTCACGGCCTGAAGCTTTCTTT | CASSDPGSRPEAFF
TRBJ1-2 | TRBV9 | 17 | NA | TRBD1 | TGTGCCAGCAGCGTAAAGACAGGGGGCCCCCTCTTCTATGGCTACACCTTC | CASSVKTGGPLFYGYTF
TRBJ2-7 | TRBV3-1/TRBV3-2 | 20 | once | TRBD1 | TGTGCCAGCAGCCAAGATCTGGGGACAGGGGGCCTCCCTTACTCCTACGAGCAGTACTTC | CASSQDLGTGGLPYSYEQYF
TRBJ2-2 | TRBV9 | 15 | NA | NA | TGTGCCAGCAGCGTGCAGGGGCCTATCCCCGGGGAGCTGTTTTTT | CASSVQGPIPGELFF
TRBJ1-4 | TRBV10-2 | 14 | once | TRBD1 | TGCGCCAGCAGTCCAGGACAGGGGGATGAAAAACTGTTTTTT | CASSPGQGDEKLFF
TRBJ1-1 | TRBV6-2/TRBV6-3 | 15 | NA | NA | TGTGCCAGCAGTTACGGGCAGGGGAAGATGACTGAAGCTTTCTTT | CASSYGQGKMTEAFF
TRBJ1-3 | TRBV6-5 | 15 | NA | NA | TGTGCCAGCAGTTACTCCGGGGGGCGCGGAAACACCATATATTTT | CASSYSGGRGNTIYF
TRBJ2-1 | TRBV7-3 | 15 | NA | TRBD1 | TGTGCCAGCAGCCCGGGGGACAGGGGGCGCGCTGAGCAGTTCTTC | CASSPGDRGRAEQFF
TRBJ2-6 | TRBV15 | 15 | NA | TRBD1 | TGTGCCACCAGCAGGGGACAGCGTGGGGCCAACGTCCTGACTTTC | CATSRGQRGANVLTF
TRBJ1-5 | TRBV7-2 | 14 | NA | NA | TGTGCCAGCAGCTTGAGACTGATCAATCAGCCCCAGCATTTT | CASSLRLINQPQHF
TRBJ2-5 | TRBV12-3/TRBV12-4 | 11 | NA | TRBD1 | TGTGCCAGCAGACTAGGGGACAGGGTTAACTTC | CASRLGDRVNF
TRBJ1-6 | TRBV5-1 | 16 | NA | TRBD1 | TGCGCCAGCAGTTCGGGACAGGCGGCCTATAATTCACCCCTCCACTTT | CASSSGQAAYNSPLHF
TRBJ2-5 | TRBV29-1 | 12 | once | TRBD2 | TGCAGCGTAAGCGGGGGGGATGAGACCCAGTACTTC | CSVSGGDETQYF
TRBJ2-3 | TRBV10-2 | 12 | few | NA | TGCGCCAGCATTTCTAGCACAGATACGCAGTATTTT | CASISSTDTQYF
TRBJ1-1 | TRBV19 | 13 | NA | NA | TGTGCCAGTAGTATAACGGTGGACACTGAAGCTTTCTTT | CASSITVDTEAFF
TRBJ1-1 | TRBV5-1 | 14 | NA | NA | TGCGCCAGCAGCCTAAGGGGAGGGAACACTGAAGCTTTCTTT | CASSLRGGNTEAFF
TRBJ2-7 | TRBV7-2 | 15 | NA | NA | TGTGCCAGCAGCCCCGTCGGGGTGCCTTATTTCGAGCAGTACTTC | CASSPVGVPYFEQYF
TRBJ1-1 | TRBV10-3 | 14 | NA | TRBD1 | TGTGCCATCACCAAAGACAGGGCGGTCCCTGAAGCTTTCTTT | CAITKDRAVPEAFF
TRBJ1-2 | TRBV10-3 | 14 | NA | NA | TGTGCCATCAGTGAGGTGGGGAGGATCTATGGCTACACCTTC | CAISEVGRIYGYTF
TRBJ2-1 | TRBV7-6 | 15 | once | NA | TGTGCCAGCAGCTTAAGGCGGGGGCTCAACAATGAGCAGTTCTTC | CASSLRRGLNNEQFF
TRBJ2-1 | TRBV19 | 17 | NA | NA | TGTGCCAGTAAAGCCTCGTTGGGGCGGGGGACATACAATGAGCAGTTCTTC | CASKASLGRGTYNEQFF
TRBJ1-2 | TRBV11-2 | 13 | few | NA | TGTGCCAGCAGCTTAGAGGACAGTTACGGCTACACCTTC | CASSLEDSYGYTF
TRBJ1-4 | TRBV6-5 | 14 | NA | TRBD1 | TGTGCCAGCAGTACGCAGGGGGCGGATGAAAAACTGTTTTTT | CASSTQGADEKLFF